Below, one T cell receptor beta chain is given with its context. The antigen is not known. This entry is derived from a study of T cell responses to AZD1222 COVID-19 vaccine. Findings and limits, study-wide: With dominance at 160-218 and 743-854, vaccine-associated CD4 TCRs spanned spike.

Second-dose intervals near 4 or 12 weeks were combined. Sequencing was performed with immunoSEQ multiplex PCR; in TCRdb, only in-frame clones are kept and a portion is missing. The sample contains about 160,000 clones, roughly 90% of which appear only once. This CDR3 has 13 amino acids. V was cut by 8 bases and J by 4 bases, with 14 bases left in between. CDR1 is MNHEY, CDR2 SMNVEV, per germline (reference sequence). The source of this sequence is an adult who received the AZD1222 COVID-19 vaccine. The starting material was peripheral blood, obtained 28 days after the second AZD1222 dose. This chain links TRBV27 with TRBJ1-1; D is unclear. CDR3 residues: CASGPIYSTEAFF. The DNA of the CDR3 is TGTGCCAGCGGCCCAATCTACAGCACTGAAGCTTTCTTT.